A selection of T cell receptor beta chains follows, all from one sample in a study of blood T cell repertoires in COVID-19. Only in-frame clones appear in the TCRdb table, and some are missing; sequencing was by immunoSEQ multiplex PCR. Of roughly 250,000 clones in the sample, around nine tenths were seen once. Sequencing used peripheral blood. These receptors were taken from a woman in her thirties or forties who had recovered from COVID-19. Each CDR3 is given with its conserved first and last residue. The D gene is left open where the match is weak.

j_gene	v_gene	d_gene	CDR3aa
TRBJ2-1	TRBV12-3/TRBV12-4	NA	CASSSLAWSEQFF
TRBJ1-2	TRBV7-2	NA	CASSPAEVFYGYTF
TRBJ1-2	TRBV3-1/TRBV3-2	NA	CASSQEAGRSYGYTF
TRBJ2-5	TRBV25-1	NA	CASSVPRGHQETQYF
TRBJ1-2	TRBV18	TRBD1	CASSPDRGIWGYTF
TRBJ1-3	TRBV28	NA	CASSRRGGSGNTIYF
TRBJ2-7	TRBV6-5	NA	CASSYLGVSYEQYF
TRBJ2-3	TRBV18	NA	CASSPRQGFTDTQYF
TRBJ2-7	TRBV7-2	TRBD1	CASSRSQGKREQYF
TRBJ1-4	TRBV5-1	NA	CASSTSTGQNEKLFF
TRBJ2-1	TRBV19	NA	CASSTSGINEQFF
TRBJ2-7	TRBV5-1	TRBD2	CASSTSAGVSYEQYF
TRBJ2-1	TRBV7-2	NA	CASRIGGNEQFF
TRBJ2-7	TRBV3-1/TRBV3-2	TRBD1	CASSPTGGTGPTYEQYF
TRBJ2-1	TRBV4-3	NA	CASSQDGRGAYNEQFF
TRBJ2-1	TRBV7-8	NA	CASSSQAPRAEQFF
TRBJ1-2	TRBV23-1	TRBD1	CASSLQGAGGYTF
TRBJ2-2	TRBV11-3	NA	CASSLRGGSTGELFF
TRBJ2-3	TRBV18	NA	CASSPGRGTDTQYF
TRBJ2-3	TRBV3-1/TRBV3-2	NA	CASSPRQPYTDTQYF
TRBJ1-2	TRBV7-9	NA	CASSPSGGSDGYTF
TRBJ2-2	TRBV12-3/TRBV12-4	NA	CASSFINTGELFF
TRBJ2-1	TRBV19	NA	CASSSGLFGEQFF
TRBJ2-1	TRBV4-2	NA	CASSQDLSGLQFF
TRBJ1-1	TRBV18	NA	CASSPAGADAEAFF
TRBJ2-7	TRBV5-1	NA	CASSLMPGQLTYEQYF
TRBJ2-7	TRBV25-1	NA	CASKGQRGIGEQYF
TRBJ2-1	TRBV11-3	TRBD2	CASSSGTSGRAGWNEQFF
TRBJ2-7	TRBV6-5	NA	CASSYRVPSYEQYF
TRBJ2-7	TRBV7-2	TRBD2	CASSLRASGASYEQYF
TRBJ2-3	TRBV27	TRBD2	CASSFGGRGTDTQYF
TRBJ2-1	TRBV19	TRBD2	CASTKTSGYNEQFF
TRBJ2-4	TRBV9	NA	CASSPGEGDIQYF
TRBJ1-4	TRBV5-1	TRBD1	CASSLADRGVEKLFF
TRBJ1-2	TRBV27	NA	CASSLEGAAASNYGYTF
TRBJ1-4	TRBV19	NA	CASNREGRLGTNEKLFF
TRBJ2-1	TRBV7-2	NA	CASSLLYGNEQFF
TRBJ2-2	TRBV21-1	NA	CASSKGQSSTGELFF
TRBJ2-1	TRBV5-1	NA	CASSFGEEYNEQFF
TRBJ1-6	TRBV28	NA	CASTLPRGPLHF
TRBJ1-5	TRBV15	TRBD1	CATSSPRTGKSNQPQHF
TRBJ2-5	TRBV29-1	TRBD1	CSVRDQRQGRSETQYF
TRBJ1-6	TRBV28	TRBD1	CASSLPFTWTGNNSPLHF
TRBJ1-6	TRBV11-3	NA	CASSTEGGQIGPYSPLHF
TRBJ2-7	TRBV27	TRBD1	CASSLGQGGYEQYF
TRBJ2-7	TRBV5-5	TRBD1	CASSFEGQGFYEQYF
TRBJ2-3	TRBV7-3	NA	CASGVLGADTQYF
TRBJ2-7	TRBV15	NA	CATSRGGDNVGEQYF